This T cell receptor (beta chain) comes out of a study of cytomegalovirus exposure and HLA in healthy donors. In the study overall: According to later analysis, the same platform produced the roughly 130 validation and approximately 630 first-cohort repertoires.

Study-wide points: A list of 164 TCR beta chains associated with cytomegalovirus was given. Subsequent analysis found a tendency for first-cohort TCR clusters to co-occur within the 120 or so validation repertoires.

TCRdb's table, derived via immunoSEQ multiplex PCR, lists solely in-frame clones and lacks some. The sample lists approximately 120,000 clones, roughly 93% occurring once. This clone was detected once. The antigen remains undetermined. The study drew the donors from its roughly 110-subject validation cohort, separate from the 666-subject first cohort. This TCR came from a woman between 18 and 30 years old in good health and CMV-seronegative. Sequencing was done on a sample of PBMCs.

This chain's CDR3 is CASSSYRVGGTDTQYF. The DNA of the CDR3 is TGCGCCAGCAGCTCCTACAGGGTCGGGGGCACAGATACGCAGTATTTT. This rearrangement joins TRBV5-1 to TRBJ2-3; D is perhaps TRBD1 (6 bases). The CDR3 has 16 residues. Trimming pared 3 bases from V and 1 base from J, leaving 15 bases between. CDR1 and CDR2 (germline): SGHRS, YFSETQ.